Presented here are 19 T cell receptor beta chains from one specimen sequenced in a study of shared clonotypes between healthy human individuals. Assay used: immunoSEQ multiplex PCR; TCRdb lists only in-frame clones, some missing. This table has roughly 1,000,000 clones, approximately 80% appearing once. The sample consisted of memory CD4+ T cells from PBMCs. Subset in this sample: CD45RA-negative fraction. These receptors were collected from a man aged 18 to 30 in good health. Some clones in this sample may be carry-over from other donors' samples.

CDR3 sequence (DNA): TGTGCCAGCAGTGACTCGACAGGGGGAACCACCGGGGAGCTGTTTTTT. It translates to CASSDSTGGTTGELFF. The rearrangement links TRBV6-4 to TRBJ2-2, with 9 bases lining up with TRBD1. The CDR3 loop spans 16 amino acids. Germline loops: CDR1 MRHNA, CDR2 SNTAGT. J lost 4 bases, V lost 0 bases, and 3 bases had no gene match.

The gene calls are TRBV9 and TRBJ2-5; 11 positions agree with TRBD1. Trimming took 1 base from V and 5 from J; bases not matched to a gene: 4. The CDR3 contains 15 residues. Germline CDR1 reads SGDLS; CDR2 reads YYNGEE. The CDR3, as DNA: TGTGCCAGCAGCGTATTCCGGGACAGGGGGGAGACCCAGTACTTC. This translates into CASSVFRDRGETQYF.

The CDR3 nucleotides read TGCGCCAGCAGCCCCGGGGCCTACGAGCAGTACTTC. This gives the protein CASSPGAYEQYF. J is TRBJ2-7 and V is TRBV4-1, with a tentative D call TRBD2 (5 bases). CDR1 is MGHRA and CDR2 is YSYEKL in the germline V gene. The CDR3 is 12 residues long. V dropped 4 bases and J dropped 2 bases, with 6 bases sitting between them.

This clone was seen only a few times. The chain combines TRBV7-2 with TRBJ1-2; no definite D call. The CDR3 loop spans 11 amino acids. V lost 4 bases and J lost 8, with 8 bases in between. Germline V gene sequence: CDR1 SGHTA, CDR2 FQGNSA. Written as DNA, the CDR3 is TGTGCCAGCAGCTCCTCCACGGGCTACACCTTC. This translates into CASSSSTGYTF.

J is TRBJ2-4 and V is TRBV18, with 10 bases aligning to TRBD1. The J segment lost 8 bases and the V segment lost 2 bases, leaving 9 bases of the junction unmatched. The germline gives CDR1 KGHSH, CDR2 LQKENI. CDR3 size: 16 residues. The CDR3 coding sequence is TGTGCCAGCTCACCAGGGGCCGACAGGGGGCTTGACATTCAGTACTTC. Translating it yields CASSPGADRGLDIQYF.

The chain carries TRBV20-1 and TRBJ2-7; D is undetermined. Trimming removed 5 bases at V and 1 base at J, with 6 bases between. This CDR3 contains 11 residues. Looked up from germline, CDR1 is DFQATT and CDR2 is SNEGSKA (reference sequence). The CDR3 is CSALSSYEQYF. CDR3 DNA sequence: TGCAGTGCTCTCAGTTCCTACGAGCAGTACTTC.

The gene calls are TRBV4-3 and TRBJ2-2; 10 bases line up with TRBD2. With V trimmed by 4 bases and J by 0 bases, 8 bases remained unmatched. The CDR3 covers 18 residues. Germline V gene sequence: CDR1 LGHNA, CDR2 YSLEER. CDR3 region: CASSPEGLASANTGELFF. In DNA, the CDR3 is TGCGCCAGCAGCCCTGAGGGACTAGCGAGCGCGAACACCGGGGAGCTGTTTTTT.

This clone showed up just a few times. The chain has TRBV10-3 and TRBJ1-6, with D perhaps matching TRBD1 (5 bases). CDR1 is ENHRY and CDR2 is SYGVKD in the germline V gene. CDR3 length: 15 amino acids. V was cut by 3 bases and J by 5 bases, with 11 bases left in between. The CDR3 reads CAISDGGMDNSPLHF. The CDR3 nucleotides read TGTGCCATCAGTGACGGGGGAATGGATAATTCACCCCTCCACTTT.

As concerns this clone: Within the sample, other DNA sequences also encode this same CDR3. The chain joins TRBV28 to TRBJ2-1, with TRBD2 matching over 11 bases. The trim removed 6 bases at V and 3 bases at J, leaving 7 bases unmatched. The CDR3 consists of 16 residues. Germline values: CDR1 MDHEN, CDR2 SYDVKM. For the CDR3, the DNA is TGTGCCAGCAGCCACCGTACTAGCGGGAGCTACAATGAGCAGTTCTTC. This gives the protein CASSHRTSGSYNEQFF.

V and J are TRBV6-1 and TRBJ1-3; D not resolved. CDR1 MNHNS and CDR2 SASEGT come from the germline V gene. Trimming left V 7 bases short and J 0 bases short, with 13 bases between. The length of the CDR3 is 15 residues. The CDR3 protein is CASILGRSSGNTIYF. CDR3 in DNA: TGTGCCAGCATCCTCGGCAGGTCCTCTGGAAACACCATATATTTT.

V is TRBV5-1 and J is TRBJ2-1; D unresolved. Germline V gives CDR1 SGHRS, CDR2 YFSETQ. This CDR3 is 13 amino acids long. The V end was cut by 6 bases, the J end by 5 bases, with 12 bases between. The CDR3 is CASKVLGDNEQFF. CDR3 coding DNA: TGCGCCAGCAAAGTTTTAGGAGACAATGAGCAGTTCTTC.

The chain employs TRBV6-6 and TRBJ2-5; tentatively, D is TRBD2 (5 bases). The V gene lost 0 bases and the J gene lost 5 bases, with 10 bases spanning the gap. The CDR3 covers 14 residues. Germline-derived CDR1 and CDR2 are MNHNY and SVGAGI (reference sequence). The DNA for the CDR3 is TGTGCCAGCAGTTACTCGAGTAGCGAGGAGACCCAGTACTTC. Protein sequence: CASSYSSSEETQYF.

The chain links TRBV14 to TRBJ2-7, with D tentatively TRBD1 or TRBD2 (6 bases each). This CDR3 region has 17 residues. Germline CDR1 is SGHDN and CDR2 is FVKESK. V gave up 2 bases and J gave up 0 bases, with 17 bases separating them. CDR3 sequence (DNA): TGTGCCAGCAGCCAAAGAGGGGGGACTCGGAGCTCCTACGAGCAGTACTTC. Its translation: CASSQRGGTRSSYEQYF.

About this clone itself: The sample has other DNA sequences that encode this CDR3 too. The rearrangement joins TRBV9 to TRBJ2-7; TRBD1 agrees at 7 bases. Germline V gene sequence: CDR1 SGDLS, CDR2 YYNGEE. The CDR3 is 14 amino acids. The junction had 4 bases not matched to a gene; V was cut back by 1 base and J by 3 bases. CDR3 bases: TGTGCCAGCAGCGTATCGGGACAGAGCTACGAGCAGTACTTC. It is translated as CASSVSGQSYEQYF.

The chain uses TRBV10-2 and TRBJ2-3, with 8 bases matching TRBD2. CDR3 length: 14 amino acids. The germline V gene encodes CDR1 WSHSY and CDR2 SAAADI. V lost 6 bases, J lost 4 bases, and 6 bases stayed unmatched. The CDR3 protein is CASSLAGGSDTQYF. Written as DNA, the CDR3 is TGCGCCAGCAGCCTAGCGGGCGGTTCAGATACGCAGTATTTT.

The rearrangement links TRBV7-9 to TRBJ1-6; maybe TRBD1 (6 bases). Germline CDR1 and CDR2: SEHNR and FQNEAQ (reference sequence). V lost 4 bases, J lost 2 bases, and 12 bases lay in between. The CDR3 has 16 residues. The CDR3 spells CASSSGDNTYNSPLHF. The DNA of the CDR3 is TGTGCCAGCAGCTCGGGGGACAATACCTATAATTCACCCCTCCACTTT.

V gene TRBV5-4 combines with J gene TRBJ2-7; 7 nucleotides align to TRBD1. The CDR3 spans 15 residues. CDR1 is SGHNT, CDR2 YYREEE, per germline (reference sequence). V shed 3 bases, J shed 0 bases, and the junction held 6 bases outside the gene matches. DNA for the CDR3: TGTGCCAGCAGCTCCCAGACAGGGTACTCCTACGAGCAGTACTTC. This gives the protein CASSSQTGYSYEQYF.

J is TRBJ2-3 and V is TRBV5-1; the match to TRBD2 covers 11 bases. From germline, CDR1 is SGHRS and CDR2 YFSETQ. This CDR3 spans 19 amino acids. The junction had 12 bases not matched to a gene; V was cut back by 2 bases and J by 1 base. CDR3 bases: TGCGCCAGCAGCTTCTGGGGGCTAGCGGGAGGTGGAGGCACAGATACGCAGTATTTT. Protein sequence: CASSFWGLAGGGGTDTQYF.

This clone came up a few times. As DNA, the CDR3 is TGCAGCGTTGAAAGTCGGGACCACGGCTCTGGGGCCAACGTCCTGACTTTC. Translated: CSVESRDHGSGANVLTF. The chain couples TRBV29-1 to TRBJ2-6; the D call may be TRBD1 or TRBD2 (5 bases each). The CDR3 length is 17 residues. Germline V gene data show CDR1 as SQVTM and CDR2 as ANQGSEA. Trimming shortened V by 2 bases and J by 0 bases, and 14 bases separated the two germline ends. The full variable domain, completed using reference TRBV29-1 and TRBJ2-6, is SAVISQKPSRDICQRGTSLTIQCQVDSQVTMMFWYRQQPGQSLTLIATANQGSEATYESGFVIDKFPISRPNLTFSTLTVSNMSPEDSSIYLCSVESRDHGSGANVLTFGAGSRLTVL.